These T cell receptor beta chains were read from a single sample in a study of CD8 T cells in Susac syndrome. A single record per CDR3 protein comes from TCRdb applying MiXCR to the immunoSEQ multiplex PCR reads. The data contain 150,000 or so distinct CDR3 sequences, approximately 95% of them seen just once; the ten biggest clones take up roughly 0.12%. The sequencing input was CD4+ T cells from PBMCs. These receptors all stem from a human donor with Susac syndrome. Each CDR3 is given with its conserved first and last residue. A D gene is named only where the DNA matches it firmly. Some rows have no size entry. The others give once, few or many, or a class for an expanded clone.

clone size: -; D gene: -; J gene: TRBJ2-5; CDR3 length: 16; V gene: TRBV6-2/TRBV6-3; CDR3 DNA: TGTGCCAGCAGTTACTCCAGGGCCCACCTGAAGGAGACCCAGTACTTC; CDR3 protein: CASSYSRAHLKETQYF
clone size: -; D gene: TRBD2; J gene: TRBJ2-1; CDR3 length: 16; V gene: TRBV7-6; CDR3 DNA: TGTGCCAGCAGCTTAGCGCGCAGCGGGGGGGCTTATGAGCAGTTCTTC; CDR3 protein: CASSLARSGGAYEQFF
clone size: few; D gene: -; J gene: TRBJ2-5; CDR3 length: 12; V gene: TRBV3-1; CDR3 DNA: TGTGCCAGCAGCCAAGTTTCGGAGACCCAGTACTTC; CDR3 protein: CASSQVSETQYF
clone size: -; D gene: -; J gene: TRBJ2-6; CDR3 length: 15; V gene: TRBV7-9; CDR3 DNA: TGTGCCAGCAGCCATGACAGCTCTGGGGCCAACGTCCTGACTTTC; CDR3 protein: CASSHDSSGANVLTF
clone size: -; D gene: -; J gene: TRBJ2-1; CDR3 length: 14; V gene: TRBV19; CDR3 DNA: TGTGCCAGTAAGGGCGGGGGCATCTACAATGAGCAGTTCTTC; CDR3 protein: CASKGGGIYNEQFF
clone size: -; D gene: -; J gene: TRBJ1-2; CDR3 length: 13; V gene: TRBV28; CDR3 DNA: TGTGCCAGCACCCCAACGGTCGACTATGGCTACACCTTC; CDR3 protein: CASTPTVDYGYTF
clone size: once; D gene: -; J gene: TRBJ2-6; CDR3 length: 12; V gene: TRBV29-1; CDR3 DNA: TGCAGCGCGTACGTGAGGGCCAACGTCCTGACTTTC; CDR3 protein: CSAYVRANVLTF
clone size: -; D gene: -; J gene: TRBJ2-7; CDR3 length: 15; V gene: TRBV9; CDR3 DNA: TGTGCCAGCAGCGTAGCCCTCGGGACGGTTTACGAGCAGTACTTC; CDR3 protein: CASSVALGTVYEQYF
clone size: -; D gene: -; J gene: TRBJ2-5; CDR3 length: 11; V gene: TRBV7-8; CDR3 DNA: TGTGCCAGCAGGGTAGGGGAGACCCAGTACTTC; CDR3 protein: CASRVGETQYF
clone size: once; D gene: -; J gene: TRBJ2-5; CDR3 length: 13; V gene: TRBV29-1; CDR3 DNA: TGCAGCGTTGATATCGGGTCCCAAGAGACCCAGTACTTC; CDR3 protein: CSVDIGSQETQYF
clone size: -; D gene: -; J gene: TRBJ2-3; CDR3 length: 15; V gene: TRBV20-1; CDR3 DNA: TGCAGTGTCAGACCCAGACTCCTGGTCACAGATACGCAGTATTTT; CDR3 protein: CSVRPRLLVTDTQYF
clone size: -; D gene: -; J gene: TRBJ2-1; CDR3 length: 12; V gene: TRBV10-3; CDR3 DNA: TGTGCCATCATTACGGACGGGAATGAGCAGTTCTTC; CDR3 protein: CAIITDGNEQFF
clone size: -; D gene: -; J gene: TRBJ2-7; CDR3 length: 16; V gene: TRBV28; CDR3 DNA: TGTGCCAGCAGCCCCGCCGGGACAAAAGATTTCATAGGGCAGTACTTC; CDR3 protein: CASSPAGTKDFIGQYF
clone size: -; D gene: -; J gene: TRBJ1-2; CDR3 length: 12; V gene: TRBV5-1; CDR3 DNA: TGCGCCAGCAGCTTCTCCGATGATGGCTACACCTTC; CDR3 protein: CASSFSDDGYTF
clone size: -; D gene: -; J gene: TRBJ2-5; CDR3 length: 15; V gene: TRBV21-1; CDR3 DNA: TGTGCCAGCAGCAAATTGCCGGGATCTCAAGAGACCCAGTACTTC; CDR3 protein: CASSKLPGSQETQYF
clone size: -; D gene: -; J gene: TRBJ1-4; CDR3 length: 14; V gene: TRBV4-3; CDR3 DNA: TGCGCCAGCAGCCAAGTTGGGACGGATGAAAAACTGTTTTTT; CDR3 protein: CASSQVGTDEKLFF
clone size: -; D gene: TRBD2; J gene: TRBJ2-3; CDR3 length: 16; V gene: TRBV4-1; CDR3 DNA: TGCGCCAGCAGCCAATCGGGACTAGGGGTCCCAGATACGCAGTATTTT; CDR3 protein: CASSQSGLGVPDTQYF
clone size: -; D gene: -; J gene: TRBJ2-5; CDR3 length: 13; V gene: TRBV7-2; CDR3 DNA: TGTGCCAGCAGCCCAGGGAATCTGGAGACCCAGTACTTC; CDR3 protein: CASSPGNLETQYF
clone size: -; D gene: TRBD1; J gene: TRBJ2-3; CDR3 length: 15; V gene: TRBV5-1; CDR3 DNA: TGCGCCAGCAGCTTACAGGGGGCGCGCGCAGATACGCAGTATTTT; CDR3 protein: CASSLQGARADTQYF
clone size: -; D gene: -; J gene: TRBJ2-4; CDR3 length: 14; V gene: TRBV6-6; CDR3 DNA: TGTGCCAGCATCAACACCCTAGCCAAAAACATTCAGTACTTC; CDR3 protein: CASINTLAKNIQYF